This is a list of T cell receptor beta chains from one sample in a study of blood T cell repertoires in COVID-19. Repertoires were generated with immunoSEQ multiplex PCR, while TCRdb's copy carries only in-frame clones and drops some. The sample lists 60,000 to 85,000 clones; about 85% were seen once. Sequencing was performed on peripheral blood. All receptors derive from a man aged 60 to 75 with COVID-19, enrolled during active disease. The CDR3 runs from the conserved cysteine through the conserved F or W. A D gene is named only where the DNA matches it firmly. Where a row states a size, it is once, few, many or the class of an expanded clone; other rows omit it.

TRBJ2-2 16 TRBD2 medium-sized TRBV2 TGTGCCAGCAGTGTTAGACTAGCGGGAGATGCCGGGGAGCTGTTTTTT CASSVRLAGDAGELFF
TRBJ2-7 15 NA NA TRBV6-5 TGTGCCAGCAGTTATTCTCACCTCGGCTCCTACGAGCAGTACTTC CASSYSHLGSYEQYF
TRBJ2-6 15 TRBD1 NA TRBV10-3 TGTGCCATCAAGGGGGACAGCTCTGGGGCCAACGTCCTGACTTTC CAIKGDSSGANVLTF
TRBJ2-3 13 NA NA TRBV30 TGTGCCTGGAGTGGAAGGGGCGCAGATACGCAGTATTTT CAWSGRGADTQYF
TRBJ2-1 15 TRBD2 NA TRBV7-2 TGTGCCAGCAGCCGGAGGGGCGGGGGCTACAATGAGCAGTTCTTC CASSRRGGGYNEQFF
TRBJ1-2 12 NA NA TRBV29-1 TGCAGCGTCGGTATTATTTACTATGGCTACACCTTC CSVGIIYYGYTF
TRBJ1-2 12 NA NA TRBV28 TGTGCCAGCAGTTTAAAGAGGGTTGGCTACACCTTC CASSLKRVGYTF
TRBJ2-2 14 NA once TRBV7-3 TGTGCCAGCAGCTCAACGACTAGGCCCGGGGAGCTGTTTTTT CASSSTTRPGELFF
TRBJ2-7 16 TRBD2 NA TRBV25-1 TGTGCCAGCAGTCCCCTGACTAGCGGGGGCACCTACGAGCAGTACTTC CASSPLTSGGTYEQYF
TRBJ2-2 16 TRBD2 NA TRBV5-1 TGCGCCAGCAGCTCCAGGACTAGCGAAAGGGCCGGGGAGCTGTTTTTT CASSSRTSERAGELFF
TRBJ1-1 13 NA NA TRBV12-3/TRBV12-4 TGTGCCAGCACCACGAGGGCCGGGGCTGAAGCTTTCTTT CASTTRAGAEAFF
TRBJ1-2 14 NA once TRBV6-1 TGTGCCAGCAGTGACGGAGGCAGTGACTATGGCTACACCTTC CASSDGGSDYGYTF
TRBJ1-5 17 NA NA TRBV19 TGTGCCAGTAGTATAACACCGACGGGACTTAGCAATCAGTCCCAGCATTTT CASSITPTGLSNQSQHF
TRBJ1-1 15 NA NA TRBV25-1 TGTGCCAGCAGTGAATATCGACAGCCGAACACTGAAGCTTTCTTT CASSEYRQPNTEAFF
TRBJ2-2 19 TRBD2 NA TRBV7-3 TGTGCCAGCAGCATATCCGGGACTAGCGGGAGTCTCGGAACCGGGGAGCTGTTTTTT CASSISGTSGSLGTGELFF
TRBJ1-1 15 TRBD1 NA TRBV10-2 TGCGCCAGCAGTCCGGGACAGGGGGCTGGGACTGAAGCTTTCTTT CASSPGQGAGTEAFF
TRBJ1-6 15 NA NA TRBV10-1 TGCGCCAGCAGTTCCGACTCCTCCTATAATTCACCCCTCCACTTT CASSSDSSYNSPLHF
TRBJ1-2 13 TRBD1 NA TRBV5-1 TGCGCCAGCAGCTTGGACAGGGGATTTGGCTACACCTTC CASSLDRGFGYTF
TRBJ2-7 12 TRBD1 NA TRBV6-4 TGTGCCATTTGGACAGGCCCCTACGAGCAGTACTTC CAIWTGPYEQYF
TRBJ2-3 14 NA NA TRBV30 TGTGCCTGGAGTGGGGGGGTAGGAGGAGATACGCAGTATTTT CAWSGGVGGDTQYF
TRBJ2-1 18 TRBD2 NA TRBV3-1/TRBV3-2 TGTGCCAGCAGCCAAGTCTTAGCGGGGGGGCCTAGCAGCAATGAGCAGTTCTTC CASSQVLAGGPSSNEQFF
TRBJ1-6 15 TRBD1 NA TRBV27 TGTGCCAGCAGTTCAATCACAGGGGGCAGTTCACCCCTCCACTTT CASSSITGGSSPLHF
TRBJ1-3 13 TRBD1 NA TRBV19 TGTGCCAGTAGAGACAGGGCTGGAAACACCATATATTTT CASRDRAGNTIYF
TRBJ1-1 15 NA NA TRBV5-1 TGCGCCAGCAGCTTGGTAGAGGGAATGAACACTGAAGCTTTCTTT CASSLVEGMNTEAFF
TRBJ2-1 13 NA NA TRBV28 TGTGCCAGCAGCCTGGTAGGGGCACGCGAGCAGTTCTTC CASSLVGAREQFF
TRBJ1-2 15 TRBD1 NA TRBV30 TGTGCCTGGAGTGAGTTGGGACAGGGAAACTATGGCTACACCTTC CAWSELGQGNYGYTF
TRBJ1-4 14 NA NA TRBV6-5 TGTGCCAGCCGACCGAGGACAGATAATGAAAAACTGTTTTTT CASRPRTDNEKLFF
TRBJ2-5 13 NA NA TRBV19 TGTGCCAGTAGTAACGACATCCAAGAGACCCAGTACTTC CASSNDIQETQYF
TRBJ2-7 15 TRBD2 NA TRBV6-1 TGTGCCAGCAGTGATCGGACTAGCGGGAGTGGCGAGCAGTACTTC CASSDRTSGSGEQYF
TRBJ1-6 15 NA NA TRBV30 TGTGCCTGGAGTGTCACAGGGTTTTTTAATTCACCCCTCCACTTT CAWSVTGFFNSPLHF
TRBJ2-2 19 TRBD2 NA TRBV6-4 TGTGCCAGCAGTGACTATAGGCTAGCGGGGGGCTCGAACACCGGGGAGCTGTTTTTT CASSDYRLAGGSNTGELFF
TRBJ2-3 14 TRBD2 NA TRBV5-4 TGTGCCAGCAGCTTCGGGGGGGGACTAGTGGCGCAGTATTTT CASSFGGGLVAQYF
TRBJ1-1 14 NA NA TRBV28 TGTGCCAGCAGGATTTTGGGGCTGAACACTGAAGCTTTCTTT CASRILGLNTEAFF
TRBJ1-3 15 NA NA TRBV5-1 TGCGCCAGCAGCTCAGGGGCGAACTCTGGAAACACCATATATTTT CASSSGANSGNTIYF
TRBJ1-5 14 NA NA TRBV19 TGTGCCAGTACCCAGGATCTTTCGAATCAGCCCCAGCATTTT CASTQDLSNQPQHF
TRBJ2-1 11 TRBD2 NA TRBV2 TGTGCCAGCAGTGAATCGGGGGGGCAGTTCTTC CASSESGGQFF
TRBJ1-3 13 NA many TRBV5-6 TGTGCCAGCAGCTTGGCCCTCGGAAACACCATATATTTT CASSLALGNTIYF
TRBJ2-5 16 NA NA TRBV14 TGTGCCAGCAGCCACAATCGGTGGGGCGCCCAAGAGACCCAGTACTTC CASSHNRWGAQETQYF
TRBJ1-3 14 NA NA TRBV27 TGTGCCAGCAGTTTAACAGGCTCTGGAAACACCATATATTTT CASSLTGSGNTIYF
TRBJ1-2 13 NA NA TRBV19 TGTGCCAGTAGTATGAACGGGGATTTCGACTACACCTTC CASSMNGDFDYTF
TRBJ2-3 14 TRBD1 NA TRBV30 TGTGCCTGGAGGACAGGGTTGGGGCCAGATACGCAGTATTTT CAWRTGLGPDTQYF
TRBJ2-1 13 NA NA TRBV5-1 TGCGCCAGCAGCTTAGTAGGTCCGGGTGAGCAGTTCTTC CASSLVGPGEQFF
TRBJ1-3 18 NA NA TRBV18 TGTGCCAGCTCACCACCCATGGGGGGGGTGTTTGCTGGAAACACCATATATTTT CASSPPMGGVFAGNTIYF
TRBJ1-2 13 NA NA TRBV6-5 TGTGCCAGCAGTCTTTCAGGGAACGACGGCTACACCTTC CASSLSGNDGYTF
TRBJ1-4 15 NA NA TRBV6-5 TGTGCCAGCAGTTACCCTGGGGCGTCCGGGGAAAAACTGTTTTTT CASSYPGASGEKLFF
TRBJ2-7 11 TRBD1 once TRBV20-1 TGCAGTGCCGGGACAGGTTCCGAGCAGTACTTC CSAGTGSEQYF
TRBJ2-2 14 NA NA TRBV28 TGTGCCAGTGTTAGTGCAGACTACACCGGGGAGCTGTTTTTT CASVSADYTGELFF
TRBJ1-6 14 TRBD1 NA TRBV15 TGTGCCACCAGCAGTGGGACAGTCAATTCACCCCTCCACTTT CATSSGTVNSPLHF
TRBJ1-2 14 NA NA TRBV5-1 TGCGCCAGCAGCTTGGGCCAGGAAAACTATGGCTACACCTTC CASSLGQENYGYTF
TRBJ2-6 15 NA NA TRBV27 TGTGCCAGCAGTTTCCTTAGCTCTGGGGCCAACGTCCTGACTTTC CASSFLSSGANVLTF
TRBJ2-1 14 NA NA TRBV7-9 TGTGCCAGCACCGAGAGTGACTCCTACAATGAGCAGTTCTTC CASTESDSYNEQFF
TRBJ2-5 13 NA NA TRBV18 TGTGCCAGCTCACGAGAAAGTGCTATGGCCCAGTACTTC CASSRESAMAQYF